This T cell receptor beta chain stems from a study of cytomegalovirus exposure and HLA in healthy donors (dated by TCRdb to 2017 to 2019). At the level of the whole study: According to an earlier analysis of a few hundred of the donors, 200 million or so T cells yielded roughly 110 million unique TCR beta sequences and about 300 Gb of sequence data. The study profiled the T cell repertoires of 666 subjects by immunosequencing and related them to cytomegalovirus serostatus. In a later analysis, previously published TCR beta repertoires from several hundred donors were re-analyzed and high-resolution HLA genotyping was added so that TCR occurrence patterns could be studied. High-throughput TCR immunosequencing, statistical association of individual TCRs with disease status, and machine learning were combined to predict cytomegalovirus infection status. Class I and class II HLA loci were covered by the typing at four-digit resolution. A later genetic analysis used genome-wide SNP genotypes for about 55% of the 666 donors, treating that subset as a discovery cohort. Along with the approximately 700-subject first cohort, a separate validation cohort of over a hundred different subjects was used. The later analysis used no new phenotypic data to find candidate immune exposures, relying instead on TCR beta sequences and their occurrence across donors. The number of donors typed differed by locus, with 629-630 for A, B, C, DRB1 and DQB1, 522 for DQA1, 600 to 610 for DPA1, and roughly 450 for DPB1. The aim of the study was to test whether cataloging public T cell receptors could identify signatures of past pathogen exposure. An earlier analysis of about 620 of the donors applied high-throughput TCR beta sequencing to assess whether each TCR beta V gene segment acted as functional or pseudogenic. Of the roughly 390 genotyped donors, over 70% fell in the genetic ancestry cluster associated with self-reported Caucasian donors. An early release covering approximately 600 HLA-typed donors comprised around 300 gigabases of sequencing data and roughly 86 million unique TCR sequences. Among roughly 370 genotyped donors of the cohort, an average of around 240,000 unique TCR beta nucleotide sequences were sequenced per donor, roughly 20% of them non-productive. A handful of DR-DQ haplotypes were treated as single units for association and clustering because of strong linkage in the cohort. Donor age, sex, ethnicity and CMV serostatus were compiled alongside the repertoire data. Every discovery cohort repertoire had been produced on one sequencing platform.

Note on this clone: The antigen this receptor binds is unknown. Base qualities were left out, and no much larger clone turns up one base away.

The cohort comprised 666 healthy bone marrow donors. Cohort members were all nominally healthy when sampled, although unrecorded immune exposures were likely present. The donor tested CMV seronegative, placing the donor among the roughly 350 seronegative members of the cohort. Each donor provided a peripheral blood sample, and peripheral blood mononuclear cells were used for TCR beta sequencing. Genomic DNA extraction from the blood cell samples was performed with the Qiagen DNeasy Blood Extraction Kit. The library was prepared using the immunoSEQ multiplex PCR assay. For the multiplex PCR, a mixture combining 60 forward primers for TCR Vbeta segments and 13 reverse primers for TCR Jbeta segments was used. The CDR3 region of rearranged TCR beta genes was amplified from genomic DNA with a multiplex PCR assay. On the Illumina HiSeq System, the amplified TCR beta libraries were sequenced as 87-base-pair reads. Processing in the source paper ran as follows. A later analysis tallied tens of millions of unique TCR beta chains across the 550 to 850 repertoires, and about 12 million of those chains were shared by two or more donors. To remove PCR and sequencing errors, raw reads were error-corrected and collapsed into unique sequences using a nearest-neighbor algorithm that merged closely related sequences. Alignment of CDR3 sequences to IMGT reference sequences was used to assign V, D and J gene segments. For a sequence to be retained, a match of at least six nucleotides was required to both a V gene segment and a J gene segment. A rearrangement counted as productive if the CDR3 had no stop codons and remained in frame with V and J, and every other rearrangement counted as non-productive. CDR3 was defined according to IMGT convention as the region running from the second conserved V-encoded cysteine to the conserved J-encoded phenylalanine. In an earlier analysis of more than 550 of the donors, sequences lacking an unambiguous match to a single V gene segment were excluded. In an earlier analysis of 500 to 750 of the donors, V segments were called functional above 56.7% productive rearrangements and were called segregating when the between-donor standard deviation exceeded 5%. A statistical classification framework was developed to diagnose cytomegalovirus status using the catalog of TCR beta chain sequences. In a later analysis, V and J genes were assigned by comparing TCR nucleotide sequences against IMGT/GENE-DB human TR gene sequences. In a later analysis, CDR3 sequences and most-parsimonious VDJ recombination scenarios were assigned using the TCRdist pipeline. A later analysis defined each TCR beta chain by its CDR3 amino acid sequence plus V-gene family, and excluded reads lacking a unique V-gene family. To address suspected cross-contamination and a sequencing artifact, a later analysis removed approximately 600 highly shared, low-generation-probability nucleotide sequences. In a later analysis, a clonal expansion index was calculated for each public chain from normalized within-repertoire ranks of inferred template counts. Generation probabilities in a later analysis came from a VDJ recombination model fitted to out-of-frame rearrangements, and those results were checked against IGoR. In a later analysis, hypergeometric tests were used to score TCR-TCR, TCR-HLA and TCR-CMV co-occurrence, with a repertoire-size bias correction applied to TCR pairs. To estimate false discovery rates, a later analysis permuted the HLA or CMV assignments 20 times. A later analysis grouped co-occurring TCRs with DBSCAN, adding TCRdist sequence similarity when clustering within HLA-allele-positive subsets. For co-occurrence clustering, repertoires with fewer than 30,000 or more than 120,000 public chains were excluded, along with five or six repertoires with anomalous nucleotide sharing. TCRdb holds this immuneACCESS table with in-frame rearrangements only. Some clones are missing; in checked studies, unresolved V genes explain under half, and the rest has no known cause. V, J and clone size derive from that table, while D and trimming were established from the DNA sequence. This sample holds 200,000 to 250,000 clones; 65% to 75% were observed only once. About 1.9% of the sample is held by the ten biggest clonotypes.

The paper as a whole reports these results and caveats: Linkage disequilibrium might explain the correlated functional status among segregating V segments, but an unknown experimental factor could not be excluded. According to a later genetic analysis, donors in an Asian-associated ancestry cluster had fewer N-insertions in productive TCRs than the approximately 690-donor mean. Several of the top co-occurrence clusters appeared to be linked to parvovirus B19, influenza, CMV and Epstein-Barr virus, according to a later analysis. In a later analysis, most CMV-associated TCR beta chains were found to appear HLA-restricted, with HLA associations seemingly driven largely by CMV exposure. Most TCR sequences were seen in very few donors, while some public TCRs were found in many individuals. Immune exposure information for the cohort was limited to CMV serostatus. Broadly in line with IMGT annotations, most TCR beta V segments showed up in productive rearrangements about 87% or about 30% of the time in an earlier analysis of 587 of the donors. Because HLA typing was unavailable for some donors at each locus, only the typed subset was used in association tests. Some IMGT-functional V segments, including TRBV6-2 and TRBV6-3, could not be distinguished by the 87-base-pair reads and were therefore excluded. A later genetic analysis associated a missense DCLRE1C variant with V-gene and J-gene trimming of TCR beta chains, and an independent cohort replicated the association. In vitro tests confirmed that a few of the cytomegalovirus-associated TCR beta chains recognize cytomegalovirus antigens. Because counts were too low, seventeen rarely observed V segments, including chromosome 9 orphons, were excluded from the earlier analysis of some 540 of the donors. At a false discovery rate of 0.05, a later analysis linked 15,000 to 20,000 TCR beta sequences to specific HLA alleles. Only TCR beta chains were sequenced in this cohort, and the absence of alpha or paired-chain data limited detectable features. Roughly uniform sequencing depth across donors was assumed in presence/absence analyses, although this assumption may not hold. A later analysis found that HLA-associated TCR beta chains were more clonally expanded and had lower generation probabilities than equally common non-associated chains. The classifier was reported to diagnose cytomegalovirus status with high specificity and sensitivity in both the original cohort and the validation cohort. The study listed around 160 TCR beta chains as associated with cytomegalovirus. In a later analysis, TCR association rates were found to vary across HLA loci, with the most associated TCRs seen for DRB1 alleles and the fewest for HLA-C alleles. A group of highly shared sequence variants was considered likely to be a technical artifact of the sequencing pipeline. A further reported finding was that TCR beta sequences accurately predicted the HLA-A and HLA-B alleles for most subjects in the first cohort. The authors suggested that the approach could potentially be generalized to other disease states and immunological phenotypes. Assigning TCR associations to individual alleles was difficult when HLA alleles, especially DR and DQ, strongly co-occurred.

As encoded in the germline V gene, CDR1 is SGDLS while CDR2 is YYNGEE. CDR3 length: 17 amino acids, cysteine to phenylalanine. Only the CDR3 region is kept as DNA, spanning 51 bases read in frame from base 1. V trim: 0 bases; J trim: 4 bases; unmatched bases: 11. Sequenced sample: PBMCs. The origin of this receptor is a woman aged 25 to 39 in good health and CMV-seronegative. Recombination joined TRBV9 with TRBJ2-5; TRBD2 agrees with 8 junctional bases. The nucleotides are TGTGCCAGCAGCGTAGGGGCAGCGGGAGCCGGAGGAGAGACCCAGTACTTC. Its translation is CASSVGAAGAGGETQYF.